The 7 T cell receptor beta chains presented below share a single source sample, sequenced in a study of T cells after yellow fever vaccination. From the 5' RACE reads, TCRdb called clonotypes with MiXCR, one entry per CDR3 protein. The sample records hundreds of thousands of distinct CDR3 sequences, about 4% being singletons. The sample was PBMCs, taken 5 days after the yellow fever booster vaccination. Receptor source: a man younger than 35 who received the YFV17D yellow fever vaccine.

This chain uses TRBV20-1 with TRBJ1-1, with D uncertain. The CDR3 runs 13 residues. Germline-derived CDR1 and CDR2 are DFQATT and SNEGSKA (reference sequence). V lost 3 bases and J 2 bases, leaving 10 bases between the germline ends. CDR3 sequence (DNA): TGCAGTGCTAGCGGCAGGATAAACACTGAAGCTTTCTTT. Amino acid sequence: CSASGRINTEAFF.

There are many counts of this clonotype. The chain employs TRBV4-1 and TRBJ2-4; D is uncertain. This CDR3 contains 15 residues. With 4 bases removed from V and 0 bases from J, the gap between germline ends came to 10 bases. In germline, CDR1 is MGHRA, CDR2 YSYEKL. The CDR3 nucleotides are TGCGCCAGCAGCCCACCAGGCCGAGCCAAAAACATTCAGTACTTC. Amino acid sequence: CASSPPGRAKNIQYF.

Only a few counts were recorded for this clonotype. The chain has TRBV11-3 and TRBJ2-1; 9 bases map to TRBD2. Trimming removed 1 base from V and 8 bases from J; junction bases left unmatched: 3. CDR1 SGHNT and CDR2 YENEEA come from the germline V gene. CDR3 size: 14 residues. Here the CDR3 reads CASSLGRGGDEQFF. The CDR3 DNA follows: TGTGCCAGCAGCTTAGGACGCGGGGGGGATGAGCAGTTCTTC.

This clonotype occurred a few times. This chain joins TRBV12-3 or TRBV12-4 and TRBJ1-6; D gene unclear. V lost 2 bases and J 11 bases, leaving 7 bases between the germline ends. This CDR3 region has 12 residues. In nucleotides, the CDR3 is TGTGCCAGCAGTTTATGGGGAACACCCCTCCACTTT. Translation: CASSLWGTPLHF.

The sample holds a few counts of this clonotype. The chain has TRBV3-1 and TRBJ2-4; TRBD1 matches at 7 bases. The germline CDR1 and CDR2 sequences are LGHDT and YNNKEL (reference sequence). The CDR3 sequence is 14 residues long. J lost 4 bases, V lost 1 base, and 1 base had no gene match. The DNA of the CDR3 is TGTGCCAGCAGCCAAGCGGGACAGAAAAACATTCAGTACTTC. It yields the protein CASSQAGQKNIQYF.

This clonotype was observed a handful of times. The chain carries TRBV5-1 and TRBJ1-2, with 7 nucleotides matching TRBD1. The germline V gene has CDR1 SGHRS and CDR2 YFSETQ. The CDR3 loop spans 13 amino acids. Losses at the gene ends were 4 bases for V and 8 bases for J; bases not matched to a gene: 8. CDR3 DNA: TGCGCCAGCAGCGCCGGGACAGAGGGCGGCTACACCTTC. Protein sequence: CASSAGTEGGYTF.

This clonotype was seen a handful of times. The chain combines TRBV7-8 with TRBJ2-1, with no clear D. Germline CDR1 reads SGHVS; CDR2 reads FQNEAQ. This CDR3 is built from 13 residues. Trimming shortened V by 2 bases and J by 3 bases, and 5 bases separated the two germline ends. DNA of the CDR3: TGTGCCAGCAGCTTAACCAACTACAATGAGCAGTTCTTC. It codes for CASSLTNYNEQFF. Using reference TRBV7-8 and TRBJ2-1 for the parts outside the CDR3, the full variable domain is GAGVSQSPRYKVAKRGQDVALRCDPISGHVSLFWYQQALGQGPEFLTYFQNEAQLDKSGLPSDRFFAERPEGSVSTLKIQRTQQEDSAVYLCASSLTNYNEQFFGPGTRLTVL.